These T cell receptor beta chains were read from a single sample in a study of shared clonotypes between healthy human individuals. The repertoire was sequenced with immunoSEQ multiplex PCR; TCRdb's copy has only in-frame clones and lacks some. The data hold about 870,000 clones, with over 90% observed a single time. Material for sequencing was naive CD8+ T cells sorted from blood. The receptor set was obtained from a young man in good health. CDR3s include the opening cysteine and the closing phenylalanine or tryptophan. The D gene is left open where the match is weak. Clone sizes are given selectively: once, few, many, or a class where the clone is expanded.

clone_size j_call v_call d_call cdr3_nt cdr3_aa
NA TRBJ2-2 TRBV5-4 NA TGTGCCAGCAGCTGGTTGATTAGCGGTGACACCGGGGAGCTGTTTTTT CASSWLISGDTGELFF
NA TRBJ2-7 TRBV27 NA TGTGCCAGCAGTTATAGGCCCTCCTACGAGCAGTACTTC CASSYRPSYEQYF
NA TRBJ2-7 TRBV29-1 NA TGCAGCGTTGAAGATCCCTCGACAGAGGGGGACGAGCAGTACTTC CSVEDPSTEGDEQYF
NA TRBJ1-2 TRBV27 NA TGTGCCAGCAGTTTATGCGTGGGCTGCGGCTACACCTTC CASSLCVGCGYTF
NA TRBJ2-3 TRBV28 TRBD2 TGTGCCAGCAGTTCGATAGCGGGAGGTGGGGCAGATACGCAGTATTTT CASSSIAGGGADTQYF
NA TRBJ2-1 TRBV27 NA TGTGCCAGCAGTCCTGAGGGACCGGTTTACAATGAGCAGTTCTTC CASSPEGPVYNEQFF
NA TRBJ2-1 TRBV7-2 NA TGTGCCAGCAGGGCGGACACCTACAATGAGCAGTTCTTC CASRADTYNEQFF
NA TRBJ2-7 TRBV27 NA TGTGCCAGCAGTTTGGGGGGCGAGCAGTACTTC CASSLGGEQYF
NA TRBJ2-1 TRBV9 NA TGTGCCAGCAGCGTAGATCCTGGGCATGAGCAGTTCTTC CASSVDPGHEQFF
NA TRBJ2-7 TRBV7-9 TRBD1 TGTGCCAGCAGCTTAGGCGGACAGGCAGACGAGCAGTACTTC CASSLGGQADEQYF
NA TRBJ2-7 TRBV7-9 NA TGTGCCAGCAGCTTATCCCCCTACGAGCAGTACTTC CASSLSPYEQYF
NA TRBJ1-1 TRBV9 NA TGTGCCAGCAGCTCGGGACACGGCGCTGAAGCTTTCTTT CASSSGHGAEAFF
NA TRBJ2-7 TRBV4-1 NA TGCGCCAGCAGCCAAGACTGGGCCTACGAGCAGTACTTC CASSQDWAYEQYF
NA TRBJ2-7 TRBV4-3 NA TGCGCCAGCAGCCAAGCAAAGACTAGACGTCGATACGAGCAGTACTTC CASSQAKTRRRYEQYF
NA TRBJ2-3 TRBV5-1 NA TGCGCCAGCAGCTTGGCTCCCACTCGGCGGAATACAGATACGCAGTATTTT CASSLAPTRRNTDTQYF
NA TRBJ1-2 TRBV27 NA TGTGCCACCTCGGGCCTCCCATCATATGGCTACACCTTC CATSGLPSYGYTF
NA TRBJ2-7 TRBV7-9 NA TGTGCCAGCAGCTTAGCCGGGACCTCCTTCGAGCAGTACTTC CASSLAGTSFEQYF
NA TRBJ1-1 TRBV28 NA TGTGCCAGCAGTCCTCATGCTTCGTACCTGTCGAACACTGAAGCTTTCTTT CASSPHASYLSNTEAFF
NA TRBJ2-7 TRBV19 TRBD1 TGTGCCAGTGGGACAGGCGAATCCTACGAGCAGTACTTC CASGTGESYEQYF
once TRBJ2-2 TRBV7-9 NA TGTGCCAGCAGCTTAGCACAGCCCGGGGAGCTGTTTTTT CASSLAQPGELFF
NA TRBJ2-1 TRBV4-1 TRBD2 TGCGCCAGCAGCCGCCCCCCGGGACTAGCTGCCGATGAGCAGTTCTTC CASSRPPGLAADEQFF
NA TRBJ2-1 TRBV27 NA TGTGCCAGCAGTAGACTAGAGACCTCCTACAATGAGCAGTTCTTC CASSRLETSYNEQFF
few TRBJ2-7 TRBV7-9 TRBD2 TGTGCCAGCAGCTTCAGCGGGGGATCCTACGAGCAGTACTTC CASSFSGGSYEQYF
once TRBJ1-1 TRBV7-9 TRBD1 TGTGCCAGCAGCTTTACAGGGGACACTGAAGCTTTCTTT CASSFTGDTEAFF
NA TRBJ2-1 TRBV5-4 TRBD1 TGTGCCAGCAGCACGGGGACAGGGATCAATGAGCAGTTCTTC CASSTGTGINEQFF
once TRBJ2-1 TRBV13 NA TGTGCCAGCAGCTTGGGCCCGAGAACTAGAGAGCAGTTCTTC CASSLGPRTREQFF
NA TRBJ1-1 TRBV7-9 NA TGTGCCAGCAGCACCGGGGCCTTTACGGGCACTGAAGCTTTCTTT CASSTGAFTGTEAFF
NA TRBJ1-4 TRBV2 NA TGTGCCAGCGGGCAGGGCATTAATGAAAAACTGTTTTTT CASGQGINEKLFF